The 7 T cell receptor beta chains given below trace back to one sample, sequenced in a study of human versus mouse CDR3 diversity and MHC coevolution. TCRdb's table, derived via immunoSEQ multiplex PCR, lists solely in-frame clones and lacks some. The data contain 80,000 or so clones, about 93% of them seen just once; the ten biggest clones take up more than 1.1%. The source material was naive CD4+ T cells from blood. Subset reported: CD45RO-negative CD62L-positive naive CD4 T cells. The receptor source for this set is a person aged 30 to 69 in good health.

The V call is TRBV27, the J call TRBJ2-5, with 9 nucleotides matching TRBD1. The DNA matches TRBJ2-7 better at its end, which makes the J call doubtful. CDR1 and CDR2 (germline): MNHEY, SMNVEV (reference sequence). The CDR3 loop spans 15 amino acids. CDR3 sequence reads: CASTGRTGVSYEQYF. Written as DNA, the CDR3 is TGTGCCAGCACAGGCCGGACAGGGGTCTCCTACGAGCAGTACTTC.

This clone appeared once. The rearrangement links TRBV7-6 to TRBJ2-2; maybe TRBD1 (6 bases). This CDR3 spans 15 amino acids. Per germline, CDR1 SGHVS and CDR2 FNYEAQ. V was pared by 5 bases and J by 3 bases, with 13 bases between. DNA of the CDR3: TGTGCCAGCAGCCGGACAGAGACTTACACCGGGGAGCTGTTTTTT. It is translated as CASSRTETYTGELFF.

This clone was observed a handful of times. Other DNA sequences in the sample encode the same CDR3. V is TRBV11-3 and J is TRBJ2-7, with 7 bases aligning to TRBD2. The germline V gene has CDR1 SGHNT and CDR2 YENEEA. V lost 5 bases and J lost 0; bases outside the gene matches: 7. The CDR3 has 15 residues. CDR3 coding DNA: TGTGCCAGCAGCCCCGGGGGGACCAGCTCCTACGAGCAGTACTTC. It codes for CASSPGGTSSYEQYF.

The V call is TRBV5-1, the J call TRBJ2-7; D is perhaps TRBD2 (5 bases). The CDR3 has 16 amino acids. Between the trimmed V and J ends, which lost 0 bases and 3 bases, there was a span of 16 bases. The germline V gene encodes CDR1 SGHRS and CDR2 YFSETQ. Here the CDR3 reads CASSLASRRAHYEQYF. Written as DNA, the CDR3 is TGCGCCAGCAGCTTGGCTTCTCGGCGGGCTCACTACGAGCAGTACTTC.

The chain couples TRBV19 to TRBJ2-2, with D unresolved. This CDR3 spans 12 amino acids. Germline CDR1 and CDR2: LNHDA and SQIVND (reference sequence). V lost 6 bases, J lost 3 bases, and 5 bases lay in between. CDR3 region: CASRRDTGELFF. The CDR3 DNA reads as TGTGCCAGTAGACGGGACACCGGGGAGCTGTTTTTT. Drawing the rest from reference TRBV19 and TRBJ2-2, the complete variable domain is DGGITQSPKYLFRKEGQNVTLSCEQNLNHDAMYWYRQDPGQGLRLIYYSQIVNDFQKGDIAEGYSVSREKKESFPLTVTSAQKNPTAFYLCASRRDTGELFFGEGSRLTVL.

The V call is TRBV19, the J call TRBJ2-7; the D gene is possibly TRBD1 (5 bases). This CDR3 spans 13 amino acids. Germline CDR1 LNHDA, CDR2 SQIVND (reference sequence). V shed 3 bases and J shed 7 bases, with 13 bases lying between them. The CDR3 is CASSMGPSQEQYF. The CDR3 DNA reads TGTGCCAGTAGTATGGGGCCCTCTCAGGAGCAGTACTTC.

The chain carries TRBV9 and TRBJ2-1, with D tentatively TRBD2 (5 bases). This CDR3 has 13 residues. Looked up from germline, CDR1 is SGDLS and CDR2 is YYNGEE. The ends were cut back, 3 bases at V and 6 bases at J, with 10 bases in the middle. The CDR3 spells CASSATEGNEQFF. The CDR3 DNA reads TGTGCCAGCAGCGCTACCGAGGGCAATGAGCAGTTCTTC.